These 6 T cell receptor beta chains were all obtained from the same sample, sequenced in a study of response to subunit inactivated influenza vaccine. TCRdb ran MiXCR on the RT-PCR reads and lists one entry per CDR3 protein. The sample lists under 550,000 distinct CDR3 sequences; approximately 7.7% were seen once. This specimen was PBMCs from blood, taken about 23 months after vaccination. These receptors were taken from a man in his fifties or sixties who received an inactivated influenza vaccine.

The chain combines TRBV9 with TRBJ1-2; possible D gene TRBD1, 6 bases. The germline V gene has CDR1 SGDLS and CDR2 YYNGEE. This CDR3 has 16 residues. V was pared by 5 bases and J by 0 bases, with 17 bases between. DNA of the CDR3: TGTGCCAGCAGTGAGTCCGGGACAAGAGCTAACTATGGCTACACCTTC. Protein: CASSESGTRANYGYTF.

This clonotype was seen only a few times. The V gene is TRBV2, the J gene TRBJ2-5; possibly TRBD1 or TRBD2 for D (5 bases each). The germline V gene has CDR1 SNHLY and CDR2 FYNNEI. Trimming removed 6 bases from V and 2 bases from J, with 13 bases in between. The CDR3 totals 14 residues. The CDR3 reads CASRVGDGQETQYF. In DNA, the CDR3 is TGTGCCAGCAGGGTAGGGGACGGTCAAGAGACCCAGTACTTC.

This clonotype was seen repeatedly, ten times or more. The gene calls are TRBV20-1 and TRBJ2-1; D is possibly TRBD1 or TRBD2 (5 bases each). Germline-derived CDR1 and CDR2 are DFQATT and SNEGSKA (reference sequence). V shed 3 bases and J shed 8 bases, with 23 bases lying between them. This CDR3 has 16 amino acids. The CDR3 reads CSARPGPPFVSHEQFF. The CDR3 DNA is TGCAGTGCTAGGCCGGGACCGCCCTTCGTCTCTCATGAGCAGTTCTTC.

This clonotype was seen a handful of times. This rearrangement joins TRBV6-1 to TRBJ1-5; no reliable D call. In germline, CDR1 is MNHNS, CDR2 SASEGT. The CDR3 has 15 residues. Trimming removed 5 bases from V and 5 bases from J, with 16 bases in between. CDR3 sequence: CASSPVLGVDQPQHF. The CDR3 bases are TGTGCCAGCAGTCCCGTATTAGGTGTGGATCAGCCCCAGCATTTT.

This sequence joins TRBV10-3 and TRBJ1-1; unclear D gene. The CDR3 sequence is 12 residues long. Germline V lookup: CDR1 ENHRY, CDR2 SYGVKD. Trimming took 2 bases from V and 7 from J, leaving 8 bases between them. The CDR3 DNA reads TGTGCCATCAGTGAGACGGTGGGTGAAGCTTTCTTT. Its translation is CAISETVGEAFF.

The rearrangement links TRBV7-3 to TRBJ2-2, with 7 nucleotides matching TRBD1. Germline V gene data show CDR1 as SGHTA and CDR2 as FQGTGA. With 5 bases clipped from V and 5 bases from J, the junction kept 5 bases outside the gene matches. This CDR3 contains 14 residues. In DNA form, the CDR3 reads TGTGCCAGCAGCCCGACAGGGCTAACCGGGGAGCTGTTTTTT. It is translated as CASSPTGLTGELFF.